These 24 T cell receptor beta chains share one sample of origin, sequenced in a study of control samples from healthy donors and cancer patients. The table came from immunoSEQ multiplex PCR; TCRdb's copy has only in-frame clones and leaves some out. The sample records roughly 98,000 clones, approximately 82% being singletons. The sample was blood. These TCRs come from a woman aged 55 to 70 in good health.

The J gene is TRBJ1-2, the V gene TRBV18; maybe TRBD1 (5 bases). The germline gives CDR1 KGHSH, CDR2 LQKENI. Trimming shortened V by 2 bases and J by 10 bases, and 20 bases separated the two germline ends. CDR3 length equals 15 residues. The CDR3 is CASSPTGEAGVDYTF. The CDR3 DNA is TGTGCCAGCTCACCAACGGGGGAGGCGGGGGTTGACTACACCTTC. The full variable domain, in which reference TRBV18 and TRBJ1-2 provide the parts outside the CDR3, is NAGVMQNPRHLVRRRGQEARLRCSPMKGHSHVYWYRQLPEEGLKFMVYLQKENIIDESGMPKERFSAEFPKEGPSILRIQQVVRGDSAAYFCASSPTGEAGVDYTFGSGTRLTVV.

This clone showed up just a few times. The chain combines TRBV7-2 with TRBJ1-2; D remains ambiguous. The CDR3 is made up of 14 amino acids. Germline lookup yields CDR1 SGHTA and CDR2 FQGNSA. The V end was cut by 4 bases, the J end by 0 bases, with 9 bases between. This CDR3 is CASSWSGTNYGYTF. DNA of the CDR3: TGTGCCAGCAGCTGGTCAGGAACTAACTATGGCTACACCTTC.

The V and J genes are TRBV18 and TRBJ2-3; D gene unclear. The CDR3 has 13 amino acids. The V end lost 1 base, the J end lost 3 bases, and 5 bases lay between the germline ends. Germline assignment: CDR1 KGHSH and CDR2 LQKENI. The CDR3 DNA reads TGTGCCAGCTCACCACGGATAACAGATACGCAGTATTTT. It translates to CASSPRITDTQYF.

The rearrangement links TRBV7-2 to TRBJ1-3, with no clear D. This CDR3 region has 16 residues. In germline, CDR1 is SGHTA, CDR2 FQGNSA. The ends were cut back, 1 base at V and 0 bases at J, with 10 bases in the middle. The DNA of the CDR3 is TGTGCCAGCAGCTTAGGAATGGAGTACTCTGGAAACACCATATATTTT. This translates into CASSLGMEYSGNTIYF.

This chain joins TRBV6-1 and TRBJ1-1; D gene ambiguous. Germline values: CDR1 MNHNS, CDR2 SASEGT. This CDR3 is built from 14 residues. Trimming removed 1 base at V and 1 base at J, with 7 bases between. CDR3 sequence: CASSEVWGNTEAFF. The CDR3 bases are TGTGCCAGCAGTGAAGTCTGGGGGAACACTGAAGCTTTCTTT.

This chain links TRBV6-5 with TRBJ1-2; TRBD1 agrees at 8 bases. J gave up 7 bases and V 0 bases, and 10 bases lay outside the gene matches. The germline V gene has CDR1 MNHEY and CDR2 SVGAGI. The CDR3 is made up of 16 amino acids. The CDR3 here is CASSYSSGGGGGGYTF. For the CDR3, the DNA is TGTGCCAGCAGTTACTCATCAGGGGGCGGAGGAGGTGGCTACACCTTC.

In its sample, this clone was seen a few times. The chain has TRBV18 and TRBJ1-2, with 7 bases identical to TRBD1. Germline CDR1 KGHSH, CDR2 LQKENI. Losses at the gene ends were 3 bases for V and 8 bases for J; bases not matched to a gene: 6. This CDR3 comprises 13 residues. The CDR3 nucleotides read TGTGCCAGCTCACCGGCCAGGACAGGCGGCTACACCTTC. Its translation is CASSPARTGGYTF.

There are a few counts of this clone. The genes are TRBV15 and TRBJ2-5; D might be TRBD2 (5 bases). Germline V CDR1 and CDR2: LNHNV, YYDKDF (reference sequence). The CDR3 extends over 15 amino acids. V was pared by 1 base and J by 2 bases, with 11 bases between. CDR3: CATSRVGSGQETQYF. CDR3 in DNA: TGTGCCACCAGCAGAGTTGGGAGTGGTCAAGAGACCCAGTACTTC.

The CDR3 DNA follows: TGTGCCAGTAGCCCTCCGGGAAGTTCCAAAAAGACCCAGTACTTC. Translated: CASSPPGSSKKTQYF. The genes are TRBV19 and TRBJ2-5, with a possible D match to TRBD2 (5 bases). This CDR3 comprises 15 residues. V was shortened by 6 bases and J by 6 bases, with 20 bases between the two germline ends. From germline, CDR1 is LNHDA and CDR2 SQIVND (reference sequence).

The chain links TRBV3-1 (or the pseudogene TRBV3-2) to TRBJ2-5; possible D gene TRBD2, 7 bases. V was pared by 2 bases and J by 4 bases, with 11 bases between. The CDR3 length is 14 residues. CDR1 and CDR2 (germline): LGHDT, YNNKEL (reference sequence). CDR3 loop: CASSQRRGLETQYF. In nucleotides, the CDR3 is TGTGCCAGCAGCCAACGGCGGGGGCTAGAGACCCAGTACTTC.

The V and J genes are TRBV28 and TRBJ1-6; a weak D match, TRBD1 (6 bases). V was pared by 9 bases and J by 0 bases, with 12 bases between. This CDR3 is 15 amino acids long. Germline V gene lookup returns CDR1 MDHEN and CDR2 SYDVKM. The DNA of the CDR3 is TGTGCCAGTTCAGGGGTTAGCTCCTATAATTCACCCCTCCACTTT. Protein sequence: CASSGVSSYNSPLHF. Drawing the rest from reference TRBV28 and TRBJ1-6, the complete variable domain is DVKVTQSSRYLVKRTGEKVFLECVQDMDHENMFWYRQDPGLGLRLIYFSYDVKMKEKGDIPEGYSVSREKKERFSLILESASTNQTSMYLCASSGVSSYNSPLHFGNGTRLTVT.

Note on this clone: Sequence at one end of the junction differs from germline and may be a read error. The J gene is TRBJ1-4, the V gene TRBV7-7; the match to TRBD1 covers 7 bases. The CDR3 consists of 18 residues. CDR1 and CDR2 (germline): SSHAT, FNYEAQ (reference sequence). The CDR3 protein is CASSSNQNKGAGNEKLFF. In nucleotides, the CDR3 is TGTGCTAGCAGCTCGAACCAGAACAAGGGGGCAGGTAATGAAAAACTGTTTTTT.

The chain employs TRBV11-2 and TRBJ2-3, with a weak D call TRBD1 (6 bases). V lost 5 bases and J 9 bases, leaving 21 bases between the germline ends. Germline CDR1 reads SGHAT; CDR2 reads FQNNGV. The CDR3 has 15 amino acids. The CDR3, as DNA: TGTGCCAGCAGCATGACAGCAGTTCCCCAGGGGACGCAGTATTTT. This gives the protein CASSMTAVPQGTQYF.

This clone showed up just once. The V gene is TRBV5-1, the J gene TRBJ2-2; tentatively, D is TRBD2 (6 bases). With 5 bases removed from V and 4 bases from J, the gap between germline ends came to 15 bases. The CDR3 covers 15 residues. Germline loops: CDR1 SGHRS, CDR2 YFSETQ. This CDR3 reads CASSVGGPSTGELFF. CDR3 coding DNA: TGCGCCAGCAGTGTAGGAGGGCCGAGCACCGGGGAGCTGTTTTTT.

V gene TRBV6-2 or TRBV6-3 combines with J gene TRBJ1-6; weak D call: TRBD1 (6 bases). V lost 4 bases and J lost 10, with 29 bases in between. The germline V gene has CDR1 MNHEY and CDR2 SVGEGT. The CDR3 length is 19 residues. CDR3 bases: TGTGCCAGCAGTTCATGCTCCGGGACTCAGCAAGGGGGGGGATCACCCCTCCACTTT. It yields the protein CASSSCSGTQQGGGSPLHF.

DNA for the CDR3: TGTGCCAGCAGGCCAAACCGGGACAGAGGATATGGCTACACCTTC. This gives the protein CASRPNRDRGYGYTF. This chain joins TRBV28 and TRBJ1-2, with 7 bases identical to TRBD1. CDR3 length: 15 amino acids. The V gene end was trimmed by 6 bases and the J gene end by 5 bases; junction bases not matched to a gene: 12. Germline V gene lookup returns CDR1 MDHEN and CDR2 SYDVKM.

DNA of the CDR3: TGTGCCAGCAGCTTAGGTTCCGGGAACACCATATATTTT. It codes for CASSLGSGNTIYF. The V call is TRBV7-2, the J call TRBJ1-3; unclear D gene. V was shortened by 1 base and J by 7 bases, with 8 bases between the two germline ends. The length of the CDR3 is 13 residues. CDR1 and CDR2 (germline): SGHTA, FQGNSA.

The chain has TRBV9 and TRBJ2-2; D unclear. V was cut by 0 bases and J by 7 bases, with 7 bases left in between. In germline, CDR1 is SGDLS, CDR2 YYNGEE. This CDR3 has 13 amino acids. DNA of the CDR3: TGTGCCAGCAGCGTAGTCTGGGGCGGGGAGCTGTTTTTT. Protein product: CASSVVWGGELFF.

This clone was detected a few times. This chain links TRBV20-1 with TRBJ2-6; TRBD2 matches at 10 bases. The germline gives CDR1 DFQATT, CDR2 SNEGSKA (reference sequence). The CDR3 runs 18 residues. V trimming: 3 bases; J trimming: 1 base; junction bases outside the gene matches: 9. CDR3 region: CSASVASSGRSGANVLTF. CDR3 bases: TGCAGTGCTAGTGTAGCGTCTAGCGGGAGATCTGGGGCCAACGTCCTGACTTTC.

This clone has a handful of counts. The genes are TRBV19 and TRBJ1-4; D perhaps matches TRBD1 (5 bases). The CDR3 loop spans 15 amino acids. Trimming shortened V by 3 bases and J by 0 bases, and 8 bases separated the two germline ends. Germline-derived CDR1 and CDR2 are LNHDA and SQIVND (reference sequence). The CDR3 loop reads CASSIDSATNEKLFF. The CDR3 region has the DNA TGTGCCAGTAGTATCGACAGTGCAACTAATGAAAAACTGTTTTTT.

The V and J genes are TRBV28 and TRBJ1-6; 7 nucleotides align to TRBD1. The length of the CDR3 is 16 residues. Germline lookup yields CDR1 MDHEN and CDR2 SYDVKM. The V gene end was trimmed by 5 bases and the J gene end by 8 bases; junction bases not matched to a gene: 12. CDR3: CASSTHLDREDSPLHF. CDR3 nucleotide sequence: TGTGCCAGCAGTACCCACCTAGACAGGGAGGATTCACCCCTCCACTTT.

CDR3 sequence: CASSQISLSATNEKLFF. Written as DNA, the CDR3 is TGTGCCAGCTCCCAAATTTCTCTATCTGCAACTAATGAAAAACTGTTTTTT. The chain employs TRBV18 and TRBJ1-4, with D uncertain. Germline CDR1 and CDR2: KGHSH and LQKENI. The length of the CDR3 is 17 residues. Trimming left V 6 bases short and J 0 bases short, with 17 bases between.

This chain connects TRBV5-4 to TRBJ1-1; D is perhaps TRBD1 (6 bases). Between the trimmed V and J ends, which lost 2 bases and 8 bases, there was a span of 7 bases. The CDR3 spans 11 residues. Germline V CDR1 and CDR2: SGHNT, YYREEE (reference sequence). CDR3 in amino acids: CASSLGQEAFF. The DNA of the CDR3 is TGTGCCAGCAGCTTAGGACAGGAAGCTTTCTTT. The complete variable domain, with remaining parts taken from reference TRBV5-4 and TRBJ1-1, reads ETGVTQSPTHLIKTRGQQVTLRCSSQSGHNTVSWYQQALGQGPQFIFQYYREEENGRGNFPPRFSGLQFPNYSSELNVNALELDDSALYLCASSLGQEAFFGQGTRLTVV.

CDR3 DNA: TGTGCCAGCAGCCAAGTTCGGCGGGGGAATTCCTACGAGCAGTACTTC. It specifies CASSQVRRGNSYEQYF. The V gene is TRBV3-1 (or the pseudogene TRBV3-2), the J gene TRBJ2-7, with 7 bases fitting TRBD2. Germline trimming cut 1 base from V and 1 base from J; bases unmatched to any gene: 7. Germline CDR1 LGHDT, CDR2 YNNKEL (reference sequence). The CDR3 consists of 16 residues.